This T cell receptor beta chain was profiled in a study of cytomegalovirus exposure and HLA in healthy donors. For the study at large: The 120 or so validation repertoires used the same platform as the roughly 670 first-cohort repertoires, a later analysis reported. Study-wide points: In vitro, three CMV-associated chains proved specific for CMV antigens.

Trimming took 6 bases from V and 5 from J, leaving 7 bases between them. CDR3 length: 11 residues. Per germline, CDR1 DFQATT and CDR2 SNEGSKA (reference sequence). The data were produced by immunoSEQ multiplex PCR, yet TCRdb's version contains in-frame clones alone and is incomplete. In the table there are tens of thousands of clones, around 94% of which are singletons. On this clone itself: What it recognizes is unknown.

The source of this sequence is a man in his late teens or twenties in good health and CMV-seronegative. The sample consisted of PBMCs. The chain employs TRBV20-1 and TRBJ2-2; unclear D gene. The CDR3 here is CSASRTGELFF. The CDR3 DNA reads as TGCAGTGCAAGTAGAACCGGGGAGCTGTTTTTT.